This entry lists 13 T cell receptor beta chains sequenced from one sample in a study of blood T cell repertoires in COVID-19. Libraries were prepared by immunoSEQ multiplex PCR; TCRdb keeps only in-frame clonotypes and omits some of them. The table records about 250,000 clones, 65% to 90% of them present only once. The specimen was peripheral blood. Every receptor here comes from a woman aged 70-85 years with acute or convalescent COVID-19.

The chain recombines TRBV18 with TRBJ1-3, with TRBD1 matching over 10 bases. J gave up 2 bases and V 3 bases, and 1 base lay outside the gene matches. The CDR3 totals 15 residues. CDR1 and CDR2 (germline): KGHSH, LQKENI. CDR3 bases: TGTGCCAGCTCACCGGACAGGGGGACTGGAAACACCATATATTTT. It is translated as CASSPDRGTGNTIYF.

V and J are TRBV15 and TRBJ2-5; D is uncertain. Trimming pared 4 bases from V and 2 bases from J, leaving 8 bases between. The CDR3 is made up of 13 amino acids. CDR1 LNHNV and CDR2 YYDKDF come from the germline V gene (reference sequence). Here the CDR3 reads CATSIPGQETQYF. CDR3 bases: TGTGCCACCAGCATTCCCGGGCAAGAGACCCAGTACTTC.

This clone was seen a few times. The rearrangement links TRBV6-5 to TRBJ1-2; 9 bases match TRBD1. The germline V gene has CDR1 MNHEY and CDR2 SVGAGI. V gave up 6 bases and J gave up 3 bases; unmatched junction bases: 8. This CDR3 has 15 amino acids. Written as DNA, the CDR3 is TGTGCCAGCAGGGGCAACAGGGGGCGTTACTATGGCTACACCTTC. Protein product: CASRGNRGRYYGYTF.

CDR3 region: CASSSQWTGELFF. CDR3 DNA: TGTGCCAGCAGCTCACAGTGGACCGGGGAGCTGTTTTTT. The chain recombines TRBV6-6 with TRBJ2-2; no definite D call. Germline V gene sequence: CDR1 MNHNY, CDR2 SVGAGI (reference sequence). V was shortened by 6 bases and J by 5 bases, with 10 bases between the two germline ends. The CDR3 extends over 13 amino acids.

The chain couples TRBV5-4 to TRBJ2-5, with D possibly TRBD2 on 6 matching bases. The CDR3 consists of 15 residues. Germline V gene lookup returns CDR1 SGHNT and CDR2 YYREEE (reference sequence). Trimming shortened V by 3 bases and J by 5 bases, and 17 bases separated the two germline ends. In DNA form, the CDR3 reads TGTGCCAGCAGCTCCACCGCGCGGGGCGGGGAGACCCAGTACTTC. It is translated as CASSSTARGGETQYF.

The J gene is TRBJ1-5, the V gene TRBV4-2, with D maybe TRBD1 (6 bases). The CDR3 runs to 13 residues. Germline loops: CDR1 LGHNA, CDR2 YNFKEQ. The ends were cut back, 6 bases at V and 7 bases at J, with 13 bases in the middle. Here the CDR3 reads CASRGSRGQPQHF. CDR3 DNA: TGTGCCAGCAGAGGTAGCAGGGGACAGCCCCAGCATTTT.

The V and J genes are TRBV4-3 and TRBJ1-2; 7 bases are a match to TRBD1. V dropped 0 bases and J dropped 8; count of bases not matched to a gene: 9. Per germline, CDR1 LGHNA and CDR2 YSLEER. There are 15 residues in the CDR3. CDR3 loop: CASSQDWDSRVGYTF. The CDR3 coding sequence is TGCGCCAGCAGCCAAGATTGGGACAGCCGGGTCGGCTACACCTTC.

This clone was detected once. The CDR3 DNA reads TGTGCCAGTAGTATGTGGACAGAAAATTCACCCCTCCACTTT. Protein sequence: CASSMWTENSPLHF. This chain uses TRBV19 with TRBJ1-6, with a possible D match to TRBD1 (6 bases). The length of the CDR3 is 14 residues. Trimming cost V 3 bases and J 7 bases, with 10 bases left between them. Per germline, CDR1 LNHDA and CDR2 SQIVND (reference sequence).

V usage is TRBV11-2 and J usage is TRBJ1-1; D unresolved. CDR1 is SGHAT, CDR2 FQNNGV, per germline. V lost 3 bases to trimming and J lost 0 bases, with 8 bases between them. There are 14 residues in the CDR3. CDR3 region: CASSFGGMNTEAFF. The CDR3 DNA follows: TGTGCCAGCAGCTTCGGAGGGATGAACACTGAAGCTTTCTTT.

This clone appeared a single time. CDR3 sequence (DNA): TGTGCCAGCAGCCAAGATTCGCAGGGGTTCTGGCCCACCACAGATACGCAGTATTTT. Residues: CASSQDSQGFWPTTDTQYF. The genes are TRBV14 and TRBJ2-3; a possible D gene is TRBD1 (6 bases). The CDR3 spans 19 residues. The germline CDR1 and CDR2 sequences are SGHDN and FVKESK. Trimming left V 0 bases short and J 2 bases short, with 21 bases between. Combining the CDR3 with reference TRBV14 and TRBJ2-3 gives the whole variable domain EAGVTQFPSHSVIEKGQTVTLRCDPISGHDNLYWYRRVMGKEIKFLLHFVKESKQDESGMPNNRFLAERTGGTYSTLKVQPAELEDSGVYFCASSQDSQGFWPTTDTQYFGPGTRLTVL.

The chain uses TRBV10-1 and TRBJ1-5; no clear D. CDR1 is WNHNN and CDR2 is SYGVQD in the germline V gene (reference sequence). V lost 9 bases to trimming and J lost 6 bases, with 12 bases between them. The CDR3 spans 12 residues. The CDR3, as DNA: TGCGCCAGGGTCCTATGTAGTCAGCCCCAGCATTTT. Translated: CARVLCSQPQHF.

This rearrangement joins TRBV5-5 to TRBJ1-6; possible D gene TRBD1, 6 bases. The CDR3 spans 15 residues. Trimming shortened V by 1 base and J by 5 bases, and 10 bases separated the two germline ends. Germline values: CDR1 SGHKS, CDR2 YYEKEE (reference sequence). The CDR3 here is CASSLYQGHNSPLHF. The CDR3 DNA reads as TGTGCCAGCAGCTTGTACCAGGGGCATAATTCACCCCTCCACTTT.

This clone has just a few counts. The J gene is TRBJ2-3, the V gene TRBV5-1, with 13 nucleotides matching TRBD2. The CDR3 spans 18 residues. With V trimmed by 0 bases and J by 3 bases, 7 bases remained unmatched. CDR1 and CDR2 (germline): SGHRS, YFSETQ. The CDR3 DNA follows: TGCGCCAGCAGCTTGGCAAGGACTAGCGGGGGAGGAACAGATACGCAGTATTTT. Translating gives CASSLARTSGGGTDTQYF.